The T cell receptor (beta chain) under discussion was sequenced for a study of blood T cell repertoires in COVID-19. In the study overall: The United States, Italy and Spain provided the acute and convalescent COVID-19 samples. Sources were T cells, B-cell-depleted T cells, or PBMCs; the material itself was cDNA or gDNA.

CDR3 length equals 15 residues. Grouping used clinical history reported by participants in a survey and questionnaire. In the original processing: The authors estimated nucleated cell counts from reference gene primer amplification. Repertoires were generated with immunoSEQ multiplex PCR, while TCRdb's copy carries only in-frame clones and drops some. The DNA was the basis for D and trimming; V, J and clone size are from that table. The sample includes 130,000 or so clones, 84% seen only once; the top ten take 2.4%. Sequencing used PBMCs or T cells enriched from blood (not recorded which). The chain employs TRBV12-1 and TRBJ1-2. TRBV12-1 counts as a pseudogene. The source is a man aged 35 to 55 with acute COVID-19. The CDR3 DNA sequence: TGTGCCAGCAGCCCGGAGGCAGCAGCTAACTATGGCTACACCTTC. Protein sequence: CASSPEAAANYGYTF.